This T cell receptor beta chain was captured in a study of cytomegalovirus exposure and HLA in healthy donors. PCR used 60 Vbeta primers and 13 Jbeta primers. Method: immunoSEQ multiplex PCR; TCRdb's copy keeps in-frame clones and lacks some. There are under 200,000 clones in the sample; 84% occur only once, and about 1% lies in the top ten. With respect to this clone: No antigen is known for it.

Germline CDR1 is SQVTM and CDR2 is ANQGSEA. The V end was cut by 3 bases, the J end by 8 bases, with 11 bases between. The CDR3 is 12 amino acids. Study-level results: Sequences of the TCR beta chain were said to predict the HLA-A and HLA-B alleles of most subjects accurately. Listed as cytomegalovirus-associated were 150 to 200 TCR beta chains.

V is TRBV29-1 and J is TRBJ2-1, with TRBD2 as a possible D gene (5 bases). This receptor was obtained from a man aged 25 to 40 in good health and CMV-seronegative. The material sequenced was PBMCs. The CDR3, as DNA: TGCAGCGTTGACAGGCTAGCCGATGAGCAGTTCTTC. This gives the protein CSVDRLADEQFF.